This note documents a single TCR beta chain sequence. What it binds is not known. A read error may account for a junction end that differs from germline. Germline V gene sequence: CDR1 MDHEN, CDR2 SYDVKM. The CDR3 is made up of 15 amino acids. These data are taken from a study of beta chain features in type 1 diabetes. Points from the study as a whole: Shorter TCRB CDR3s, moderately but significantly so, marked every one of the four CD4+ subsets in Type 1 diabetes patients.

Expressed TCRB transcripts were sequenced because the entire RNA isolate underwent reverse transcription. Generated by immunoSEQ multiplex PCR, the TCRdb table keeps only in-frame clones and is missing some. The table includes tens of thousands of clones, roughly 70% detected once. The sample was stem cell memory CD4+ T cells from blood. The rearrangement links TRBV28 to TRBJ1-3; 7 bases fit TRBD1. The sequence was obtained from a woman between 35 and 50 years old with type 1 diabetes. CDR3 DNA: TGTGCCAGCAGCACCTTGAGGGGGCCAGGAAACACCATATTCTTT. This codes for CASSTLRGPGNTIFF.